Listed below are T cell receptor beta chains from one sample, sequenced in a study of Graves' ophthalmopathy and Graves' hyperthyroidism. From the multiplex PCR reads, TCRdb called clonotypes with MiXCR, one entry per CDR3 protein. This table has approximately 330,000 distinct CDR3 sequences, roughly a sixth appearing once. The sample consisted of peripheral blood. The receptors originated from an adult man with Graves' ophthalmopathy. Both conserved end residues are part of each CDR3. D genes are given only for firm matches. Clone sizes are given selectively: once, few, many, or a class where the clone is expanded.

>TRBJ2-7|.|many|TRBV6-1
CASALQGSYEQYF
TGTGCCAGCGCACTACAGGGCTCCTACGAGCAGTACTTC
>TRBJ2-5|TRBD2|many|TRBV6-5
CASTLAGVQETQYF
TGTGCCAGCACTCTAGCGGGGGTCCAAGAGACCCAGTACTTC
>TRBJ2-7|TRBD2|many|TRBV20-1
CSASAGAYEQYF
TGCAGTGCTAGTGCGGGGGCCTACGAGCAGTACTTC
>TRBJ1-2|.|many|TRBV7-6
CASSLPIGGGGYGYTF
TGTGCCAGCAGCCTTCCCATAGGGGGAGGAGGCTATGGCTACACCTTC
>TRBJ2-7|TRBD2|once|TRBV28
CASSQAGLSYEQYF
TGTGCCAGCAGCCAAGCGGGGCTATCCTACGAGCAGTACTTC
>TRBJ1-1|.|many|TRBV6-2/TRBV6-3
CASSLTSTVEAFF
TGTGCCAGCAGTCTGACCTCGACAGTAGAAGCTTTCTTT
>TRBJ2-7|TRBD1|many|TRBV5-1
CASTFERQGLSSYEQYF
TGCGCCAGCACCTTCGAAAGACAGGGGCTTAGCTCCTACGAGCAGTACTTC
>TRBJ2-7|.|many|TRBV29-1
CSVVGGSNQGFYEQYF
TGCAGCGTTGTAGGCGGGTCCAACCAGGGATTTTACGAGCAGTACTTC
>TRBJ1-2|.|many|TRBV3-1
CASSQARNYGYTF
TGTGCCAGCAGCCAAGCCAGGAACTATGGCTACACCTTC
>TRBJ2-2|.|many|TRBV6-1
CASRNQGGGELFF
TGTGCCAGCAGGAACCAGGGTGGCGGGGAGCTGTTTTTT
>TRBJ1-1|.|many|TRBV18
CASSPLQALDTEAFF
TGTGCCAGCTCACCCTTACAGGCTTTGGACACTGAAGCTTTCTTT
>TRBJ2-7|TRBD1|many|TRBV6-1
CASSEAGGIHEQYF
TGTGCCAGCAGTGAGGCAGGGGGCATCCACGAGCAGTACTTC
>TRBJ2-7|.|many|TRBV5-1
CASSLGDNSYEQYF
TGCGCCAGCAGCTTGGGGGACAACTCCTACGAGCAGTACTTC
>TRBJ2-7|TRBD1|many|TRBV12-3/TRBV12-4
CASSDNRGQYEQYF
TGTGCCAGCAGCGACAACAGGGGACAATACGAGCAGTACTTC
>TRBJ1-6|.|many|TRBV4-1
CASSQDDSNSPLHF
TGCGCCAGCAGCCAAGATGACTCGAATTCACCCCTCCACTTT
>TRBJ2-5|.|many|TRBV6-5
CASSSHRGETQYF
TGTGCCAGCAGTTCGCATAGGGGTGAGACCCAGTACTTC
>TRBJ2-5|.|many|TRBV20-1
CSARPPGAAGETQYF
TGCAGTGCTAGACCACCGGGGGCAGCTGGGGAGACCCAGTACTTC
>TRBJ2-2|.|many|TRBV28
CASTLSATGELFF
TGTGCCAGCACCCTCTCTGCGACCGGGGAGCTGTTTTTT
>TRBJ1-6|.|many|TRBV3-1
CASSQVKGQKNSPLHF
TGTGCCAGCAGCCAAGTTAAAGGGCAGAAGAATTCACCCCTCCACTTT
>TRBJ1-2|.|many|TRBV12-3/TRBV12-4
CASRVTGTMSGYTF
TGTGCCAGCAGGGTCACCGGGACCATGAGCGGCTACACCTTC
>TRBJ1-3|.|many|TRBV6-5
CASLTGYSGNTIYF
TGTGCCAGTCTTACAGGCTACTCTGGAAACACCATATATTTT
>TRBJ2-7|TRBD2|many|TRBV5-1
CASSRSLAGSSYEQYF
TGCGCCAGCAGCAGATCCCTAGCGGGCTCAAGCTACGAGCAGTACTTC
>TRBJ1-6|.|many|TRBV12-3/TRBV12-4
CASSYQVDNSPLHF
TGTGCCAGCAGTTACCAGGTTGATAATTCACCCCTCCACTTT
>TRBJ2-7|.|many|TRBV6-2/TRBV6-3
CASSYAPGGTYEQYF
TGTGCCAGCAGTTACGCCCCCGGGGGTACCTACGAGCAGTACTTC
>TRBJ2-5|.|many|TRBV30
CAWSPKLARGRETQYF
TGTGCCTGGAGTCCTAAGTTGGCGCGCGGCAGAGAGACCCAGTACTTC
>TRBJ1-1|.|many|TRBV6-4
CASRQDWDRGEAFF
TGTGCCAGCAGACAGGATTGGGACCGGGGGGAAGCTTTCTTT
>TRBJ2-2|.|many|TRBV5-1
CASSFGQRAGELFF
TGCGCCAGCAGCTTTGGGCAAAGGGCCGGGGAGCTGTTTTTT
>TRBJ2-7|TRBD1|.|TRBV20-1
CSANPGQGAGEQYF
TGCAGTGCCAACCCGGGACAGGGGGCGGGGGAGCAGTACTTC
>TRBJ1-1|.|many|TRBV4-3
CASSQEGGTEAFF
TGCGCCAGCAGCCAAGAAGGGGGAACTGAAGCTTTCTTT
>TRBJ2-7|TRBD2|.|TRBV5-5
CANSATSDTYEQYF
TGTGCCAACAGCGCGACTAGCGACACCTACGAGCAGTACTTC
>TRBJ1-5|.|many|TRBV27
CASSFRGARSNQPQHF
TGTGCCAGCAGTTTTAGGGGGGCTAGGAGCAATCAGCCCCAGCATTTT
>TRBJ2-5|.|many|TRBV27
CASSLLYGGILPSQETQYF
TGTGCCAGCAGTTTATTGTATGGGGGGATCCTCCCCTCCCAAGAGACCCAGTACTTC
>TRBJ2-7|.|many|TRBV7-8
CASSLLGSWAPYEQYF
TGTGCCAGCAGCTTATTGGGTAGTTGGGCCCCTTACGAGCAGTACTTC
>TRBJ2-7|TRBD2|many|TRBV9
CASSASGTSGRDEQYF
TGTGCCAGCAGTGCCTCCGGGACTAGCGGGAGGGACGAGCAGTACTTC
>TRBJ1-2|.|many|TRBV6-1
CASRKQGANYGYTF
TGTGCCAGCAGGAAACAGGGAGCTAACTATGGCTACACCTTC
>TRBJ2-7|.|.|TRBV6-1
CASSERAARGNEQYF
TGTGCCAGCAGTGAAAGGGCAGCGCGCGGAAACGAGCAGTACTTC
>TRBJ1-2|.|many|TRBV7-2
CASSLTPQGGGYTF
TGTGCCAGCAGCCTTACACCTCAGGGAGGAGGCTACACCTTC
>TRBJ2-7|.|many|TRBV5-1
CASSLAKAYEQYF
TGCGCCAGCAGCTTGGCCAAAGCTTACGAGCAGTACTTC
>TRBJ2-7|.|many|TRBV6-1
CASRRLGPWGEQYF
TGTGCCAGCAGACGACTGGGACCTTGGGGGGAGCAGTACTTC
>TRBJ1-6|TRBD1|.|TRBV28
CASSSPGQLSSYNSPLHF
TGTGCCAGCAGTTCGCCGGGACAGCTAAGCTCCTATAATTCACCCCTCCACTTT
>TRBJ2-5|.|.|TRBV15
CATSRDHVRREETQYF
TGTGCCACCAGCAGAGACCATGTGAGGCGCGAAGAGACCCAGTACTTC
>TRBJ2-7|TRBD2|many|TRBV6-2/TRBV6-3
CASTTGTSGRQYF
TGTGCCAGCACCACCGGGACTAGCGGACGGCAGTACTTC
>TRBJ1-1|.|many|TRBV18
CASSALDVGTEAFF
TGTGCCAGCTCGGCCCTTGACGTTGGCACTGAAGCTTTCTTT
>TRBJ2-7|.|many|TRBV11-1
CASSQHRGSSFLEQYF
TGTGCCAGCAGCCAGCACCGGGGGTCCTCTTTCCTCGAGCAGTACTTC
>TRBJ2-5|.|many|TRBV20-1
CSASAGFETQYF
TGCAGTGCTAGTGCGGGCTTCGAGACCCAGTACTTC
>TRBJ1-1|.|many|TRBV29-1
CSDDGGRTEAFF
TGCAGCGACGACGGGGGCCGCACTGAAGCTTTCTTT
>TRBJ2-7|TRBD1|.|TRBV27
CASSSPTGTGLYEQYF
TGTGCCAGCAGCTCCCCAACCGGGACAGGGTTGTACGAGCAGTACTTC
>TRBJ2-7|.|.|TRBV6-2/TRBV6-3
CASRGHRDSNEQYF
TGTGCCAGCAGGGGCCACAGGGATTCCAACGAGCAGTACTTC
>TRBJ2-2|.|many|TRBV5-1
CASSLFPGSQGTGELFF
TGCGCCAGCAGCTTGTTTCCGGGTTCTCAGGGCACCGGGGAGCTGTTTTTT
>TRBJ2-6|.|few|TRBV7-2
CASSEQGANVLTF
TGTGCCAGCAGCGAACAGGGGGCCAACGTCCTGACTTTC
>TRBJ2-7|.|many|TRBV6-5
CASTKDRGVYEQYF
TGTGCCAGCACCAAGGATCGCGGGGTGTACGAGCAGTACTTC
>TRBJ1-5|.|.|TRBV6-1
CASSPRVADQPQRF
TGTGCCAGCAGTCCGCGGGTTGCCGATCAGCCCCAGCGTTTT
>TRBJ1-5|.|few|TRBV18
CASSPATTSNQPQHF
TGTGCCAGCTCACCTGCCACAACTAGCAATCAGCCCCAGCATTTT
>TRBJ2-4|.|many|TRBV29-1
CSVPSRGAHNIQYF
TGCAGCGTTCCAAGTCGGGGGGCCCACAACATTCAGTACTTC
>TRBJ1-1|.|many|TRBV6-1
CASSRTKDTEAFF
TGTGCCAGCAGCCGTACGAAGGACACTGAAGCTTTCTTT